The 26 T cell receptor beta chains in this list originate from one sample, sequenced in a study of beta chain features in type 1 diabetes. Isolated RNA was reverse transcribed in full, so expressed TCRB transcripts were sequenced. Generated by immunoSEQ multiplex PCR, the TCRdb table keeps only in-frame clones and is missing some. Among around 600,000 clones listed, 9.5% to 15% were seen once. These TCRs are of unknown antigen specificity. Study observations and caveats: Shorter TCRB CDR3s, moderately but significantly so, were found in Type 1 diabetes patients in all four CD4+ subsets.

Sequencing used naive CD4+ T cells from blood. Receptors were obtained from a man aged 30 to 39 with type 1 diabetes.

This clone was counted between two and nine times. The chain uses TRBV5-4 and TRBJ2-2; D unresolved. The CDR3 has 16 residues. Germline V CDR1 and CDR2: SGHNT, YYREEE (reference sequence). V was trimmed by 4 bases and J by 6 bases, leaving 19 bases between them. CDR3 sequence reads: CASSVYRLTWAGELFF. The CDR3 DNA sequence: TGTGCCAGCAGCGTCTATCGGCTAACCTGGGCCGGGGAGCTGTTTTTT.

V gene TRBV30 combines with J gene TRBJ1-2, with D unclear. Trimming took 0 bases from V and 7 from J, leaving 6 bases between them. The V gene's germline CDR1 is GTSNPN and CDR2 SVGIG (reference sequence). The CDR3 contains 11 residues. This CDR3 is CAWSVGVGYTF. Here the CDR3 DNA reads TGTGCCTGGAGTGTTGGGGTTGGCTACACCTTC.

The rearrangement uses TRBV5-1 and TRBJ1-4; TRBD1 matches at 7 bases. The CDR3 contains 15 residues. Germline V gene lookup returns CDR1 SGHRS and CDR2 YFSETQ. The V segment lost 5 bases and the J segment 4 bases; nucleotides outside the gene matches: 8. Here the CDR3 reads CASSTQGTDNEKLFF. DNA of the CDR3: TGCGCCAGCAGTACCCAGGGGACAGATAATGAAAAACTGTTTTTT.

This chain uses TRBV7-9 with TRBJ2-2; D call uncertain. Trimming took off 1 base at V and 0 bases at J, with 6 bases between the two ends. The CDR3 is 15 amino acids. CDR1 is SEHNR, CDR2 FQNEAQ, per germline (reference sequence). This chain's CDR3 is CASSLVPSNTGELFF. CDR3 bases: TGTGCCAGCAGCTTAGTTCCGTCGAACACCGGGGAGCTGTTTTTT.

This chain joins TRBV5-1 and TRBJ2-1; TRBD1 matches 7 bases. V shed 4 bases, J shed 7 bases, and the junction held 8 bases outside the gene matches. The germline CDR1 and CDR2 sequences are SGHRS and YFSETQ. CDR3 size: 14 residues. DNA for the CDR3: TGCGCCAGCAGCCCCCGACAGGGTCTTAATGAGCAGTTCTTC. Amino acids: CASSPRQGLNEQFF.

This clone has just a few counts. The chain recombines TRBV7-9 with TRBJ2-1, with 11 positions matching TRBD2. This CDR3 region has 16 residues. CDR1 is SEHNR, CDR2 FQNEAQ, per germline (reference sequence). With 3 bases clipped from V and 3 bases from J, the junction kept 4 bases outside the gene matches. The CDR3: CASSFTSGGLYNEQFF. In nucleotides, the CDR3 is TGTGCCAGCAGCTTCACTAGCGGGGGCCTCTACAATGAGCAGTTCTTC.

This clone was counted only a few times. The CDR3, as DNA: TGCGCCAGCAGTCCACATCAGGATTATGGCTACACCTTC. Protein product: CASSPHQDYGYTF. The V gene is TRBV5-1, the J gene TRBJ1-2; no reliable D call. Per the germline V gene, CDR1 is SGHRS and CDR2 is YFSETQ. Trimming removed 5 bases at V and 5 bases at J, with 13 bases between. The CDR3 totals 13 residues.

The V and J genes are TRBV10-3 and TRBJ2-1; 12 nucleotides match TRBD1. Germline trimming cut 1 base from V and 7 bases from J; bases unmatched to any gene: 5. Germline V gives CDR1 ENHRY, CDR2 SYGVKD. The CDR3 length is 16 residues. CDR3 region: CAISEWDRGLTNEQFF. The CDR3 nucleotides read TGTGCCATCAGTGAGTGGGACAGGGGGCTTACGAATGAGCAGTTCTTC.

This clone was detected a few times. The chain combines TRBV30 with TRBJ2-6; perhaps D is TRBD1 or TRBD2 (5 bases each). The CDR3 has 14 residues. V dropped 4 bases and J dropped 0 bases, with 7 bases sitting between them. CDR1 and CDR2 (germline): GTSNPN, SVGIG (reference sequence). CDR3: CAWTGSSGANVLTF. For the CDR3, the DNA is TGTGCCTGGACAGGGAGCTCTGGGGCCAACGTCCTGACTTTC.

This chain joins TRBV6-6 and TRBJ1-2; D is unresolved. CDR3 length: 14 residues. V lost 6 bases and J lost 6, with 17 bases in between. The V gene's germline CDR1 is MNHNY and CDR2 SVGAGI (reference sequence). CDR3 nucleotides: TGTGCCAGCAGAAGTTCAGACTTAACCCATGGCTACACCTTC. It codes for CASRSSDLTHGYTF.

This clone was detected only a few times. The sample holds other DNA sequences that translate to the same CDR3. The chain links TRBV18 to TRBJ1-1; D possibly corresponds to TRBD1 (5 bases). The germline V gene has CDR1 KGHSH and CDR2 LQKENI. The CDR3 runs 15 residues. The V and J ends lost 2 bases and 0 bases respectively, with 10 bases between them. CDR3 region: CASSPAGQLNTEAFF. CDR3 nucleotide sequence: TGTGCCAGCTCACCAGCGGGGCAGTTGAACACTGAAGCTTTCTTT. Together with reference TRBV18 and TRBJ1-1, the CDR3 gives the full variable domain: NAGVMQNPRHLVRRRGQEARLRCSPMKGHSHVYWYRQLPEEGLKFMVYLQKENIIDESGMPKERFSAEFPKEGPSILRIQQVVRGDSAAYFCASSPAGQLNTEAFFGQGTRLTVV.

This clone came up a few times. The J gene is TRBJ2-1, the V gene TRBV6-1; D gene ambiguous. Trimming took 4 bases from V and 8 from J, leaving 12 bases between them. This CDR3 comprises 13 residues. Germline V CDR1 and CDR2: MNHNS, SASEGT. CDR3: CASSAEVVDEQFF. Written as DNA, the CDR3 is TGTGCCAGCAGTGCCGAGGTTGTCGATGAGCAGTTCTTC.

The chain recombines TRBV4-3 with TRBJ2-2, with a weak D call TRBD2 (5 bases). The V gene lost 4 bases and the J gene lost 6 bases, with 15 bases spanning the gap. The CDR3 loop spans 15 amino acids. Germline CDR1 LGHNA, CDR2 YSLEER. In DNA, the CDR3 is TGCGCCAGCAGCCCTTTAACTAGGGCGTCCGGGGAGCTGTTTTTT. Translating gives CASSPLTRASGELFF.

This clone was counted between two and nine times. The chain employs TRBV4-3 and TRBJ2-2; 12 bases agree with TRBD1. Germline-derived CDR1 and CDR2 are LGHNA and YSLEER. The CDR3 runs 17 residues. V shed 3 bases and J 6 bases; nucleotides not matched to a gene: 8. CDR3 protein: CASSHIRGTGGSGELFF. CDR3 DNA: TGCGCCAGCAGCCACATTCGGGGGACAGGGGGCTCCGGGGAGCTGTTTTTT.

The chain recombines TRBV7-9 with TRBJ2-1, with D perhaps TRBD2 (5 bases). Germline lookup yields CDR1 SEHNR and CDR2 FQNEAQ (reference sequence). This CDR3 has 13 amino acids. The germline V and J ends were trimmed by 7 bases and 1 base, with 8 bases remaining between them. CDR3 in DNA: TGTGCCAGCACCTCGGGATCCTACAATGAGCAGTTCTTC. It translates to CASTSGSYNEQFF.

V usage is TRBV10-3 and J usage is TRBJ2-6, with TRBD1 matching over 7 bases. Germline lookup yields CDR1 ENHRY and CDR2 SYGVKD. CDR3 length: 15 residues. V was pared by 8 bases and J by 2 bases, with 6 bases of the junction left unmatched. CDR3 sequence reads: CAIFRQGPGANVLTF. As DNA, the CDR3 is TGTGCCATCTTTAGACAGGGACCTGGGGCCAACGTCCTGACTTTC.

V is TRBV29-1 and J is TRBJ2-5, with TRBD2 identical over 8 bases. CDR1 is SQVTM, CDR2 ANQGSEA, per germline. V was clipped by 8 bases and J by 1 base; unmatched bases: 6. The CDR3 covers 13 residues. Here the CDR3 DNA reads TGCAGCACAGCGGGGGCTAGCCAAGAGACCCAGTACTTC. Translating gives CSTAGASQETQYF. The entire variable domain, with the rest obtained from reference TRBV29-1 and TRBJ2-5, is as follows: SAVISQKPSRDICQRGTSLTIQCQVDSQVTMMFWYRQQPGQSLTLIATANQGSEATYESGFVIDKFPISRPNLTFSTLTVSNMSPEDSSIYLCSTAGASQETQYFGPGTRLLVL.

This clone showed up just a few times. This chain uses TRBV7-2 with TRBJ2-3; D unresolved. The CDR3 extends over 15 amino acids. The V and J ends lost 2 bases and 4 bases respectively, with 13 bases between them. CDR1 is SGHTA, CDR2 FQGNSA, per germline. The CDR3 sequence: CASSLRGKGSDTQYF. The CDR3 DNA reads TGTGCCAGCAGCTTAAGAGGAAAGGGTTCAGATACGCAGTATTTT.

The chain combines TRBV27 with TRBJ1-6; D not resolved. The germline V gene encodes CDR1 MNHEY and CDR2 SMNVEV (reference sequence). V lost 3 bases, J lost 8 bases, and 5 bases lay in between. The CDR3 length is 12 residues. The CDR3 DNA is TGTGCCAGCAGTTTGCGTTATTCACCCCTCCACTTT. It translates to CASSLRYSPLHF.

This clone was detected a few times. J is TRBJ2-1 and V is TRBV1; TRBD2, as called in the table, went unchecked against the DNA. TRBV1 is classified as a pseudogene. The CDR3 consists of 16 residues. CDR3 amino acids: CTSSLPTSRGYDEQFF. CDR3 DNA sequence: TGCACCAGCAGCCTCCCCACCTCGCGGGGCTACGATGAGCAGTTCTTC.

Here the CDR3 reads CASSYRAGDGANVLTF. The CDR3 coding sequence is TGTGCCAGCAGTTACAGGGCAGGGGATGGGGCCAACGTCCTGACTTTC. The gene calls are TRBV6-6 and TRBJ2-6; a weak D match, TRBD1 (6 bases). The CDR3 contains 16 residues. CDR1 is MNHNY, CDR2 SVGAGI, per germline (reference sequence). V was clipped by 2 bases and J by 3 bases, with 11 bases between them.

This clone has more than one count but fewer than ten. DNA for the CDR3: TGTGCCAGCGCGGAAGAGAGGGCAAGCACAGATACGCAGTATTTT. Its translation: CASAEERASTDTQYF. The V gene is TRBV5-4, the J gene TRBJ2-3; a weak D match, TRBD2 (5 bases). Trimming took 7 bases from V and 0 from J, leaving 15 bases between them. Germline assignment: CDR1 SGHNT and CDR2 YYREEE (reference sequence). This CDR3 region has 15 residues.

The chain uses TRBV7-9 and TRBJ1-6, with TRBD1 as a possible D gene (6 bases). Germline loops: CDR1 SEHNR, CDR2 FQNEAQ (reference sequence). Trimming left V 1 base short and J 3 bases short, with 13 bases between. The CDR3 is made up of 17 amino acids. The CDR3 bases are TGTGCCAGCAGCTTAGGAGGAGGGGGACGCTATAATTCACCCCTCCACTTT. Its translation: CASSLGGGGRYNSPLHF.

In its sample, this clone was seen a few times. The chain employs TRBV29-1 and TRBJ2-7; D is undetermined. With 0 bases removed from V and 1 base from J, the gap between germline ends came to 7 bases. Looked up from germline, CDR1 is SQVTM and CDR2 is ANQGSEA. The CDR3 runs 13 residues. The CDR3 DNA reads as TGCAGCGTTGAAGACAGATTATCCTACGAGCAGTACTTC. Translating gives CSVEDRLSYEQYF.

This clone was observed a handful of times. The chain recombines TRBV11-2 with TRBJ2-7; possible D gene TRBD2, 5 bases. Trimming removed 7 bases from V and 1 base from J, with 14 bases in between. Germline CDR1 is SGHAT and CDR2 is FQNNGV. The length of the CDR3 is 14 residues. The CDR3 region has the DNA TGTGCCAGCATGAGAACGGGAATGTCCTACGAGCAGTACTTC. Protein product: CASMRTGMSYEQYF.

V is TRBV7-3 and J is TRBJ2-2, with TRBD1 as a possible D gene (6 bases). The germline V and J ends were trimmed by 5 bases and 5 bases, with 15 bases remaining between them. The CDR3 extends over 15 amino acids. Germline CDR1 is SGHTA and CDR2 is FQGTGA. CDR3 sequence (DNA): TGTGCCAGCAGCCCCAGGGGCCACTCAACCGGGGAGCTGTTTTTT. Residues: CASSPRGHSTGELFF.